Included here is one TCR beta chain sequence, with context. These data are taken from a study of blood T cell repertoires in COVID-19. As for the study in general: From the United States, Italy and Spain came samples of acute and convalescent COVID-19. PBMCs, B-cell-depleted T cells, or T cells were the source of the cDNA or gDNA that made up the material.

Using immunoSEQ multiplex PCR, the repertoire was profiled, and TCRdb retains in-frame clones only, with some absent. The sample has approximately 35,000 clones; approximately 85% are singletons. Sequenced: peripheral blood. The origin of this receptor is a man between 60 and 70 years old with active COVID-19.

CDR3 DNA: TGTGCCAGCAGCGTTGGCGGGAGCCGTAGCACAGATACGCAGTATTTT. The encoded protein is CASSVGGSRSTDTQYF. This chain links TRBV9 with TRBJ2-3; 7 bases line up with TRBD2. The CDR3 has 16 residues. Looked up from germline, CDR1 is SGDLS and CDR2 is YYNGEE. Germline trimming cut 2 bases from V and 0 bases from J; bases unmatched to any gene: 6.